The following is a T cell receptor beta chain sequence with its context. The antigen is unknown. In germline, CDR1 is SGHRS, CDR2 YFSETQ. Trimming left V 0 bases short and J 0 bases short, with 9 bases between. This CDR3 spans 15 amino acids. The study ran its PCR with 60 Vbeta and 13 Jbeta primers. The repertoire was sequenced with immunoSEQ multiplex PCR; TCRdb's copy has only in-frame clones and lacks some. The sample carries about 110,000 clones, 60% to 80% recorded once. The sample originates from a study of cytomegalovirus exposure and HLA in healthy donors. Notes on the study in general: An ancestry cluster, one associated with Asian ancestry, reportedly showed fewer N-insertions than the approximately 670-donor mean in a later analysis.

The source is a man aged 40-55 years in good health and CMV-seronegative. The sequencing input was PBMCs. The chain joins TRBV5-1 to TRBJ1-1; D is uncertain. The DNA for the CDR3 is TGCGCCAGCAGCTTGGGAGGGTTCATGAACACTGAAGCTTTCTTT. Translation: CASSLGGFMNTEAFF.